This T cell receptor beta chain was sequenced during a study of T cell responses to AZD1222 COVID-19 vaccine. The study, taken as a whole, reports: The study identified only five to seven AZD1222 recipients as seropositive at baseline. Spike-specific TCR breadth and depth went up after people got two AZD1222 doses. The study sampled repertoires only after the peak T cell response.

Repertoires were generated with immunoSEQ multiplex PCR, while TCRdb's copy carries only in-frame clones and drops some. This sample has 170,000 or so clones, with around 88% found just once. Second-dose schedules of about 4 or about 12 weeks were combined. This clone was recorded once. Antigen unknown. This sequence was found in an adult who received the AZD1222 COVID-19 vaccine. Here the sequenced sample was peripheral blood, taken 28 days after the second AZD1222 dose.

CDR3 coding DNA: TGTGCCATCGGGGCGGGACAGGGGTTGAACACTGAAGCTTTCTTT. Its translation: CAIGAGQGLNTEAFF. The chain joins TRBV10-3 to TRBJ1-1; 10 bases align to TRBD1. V lost 8 bases, J lost 0 bases, and 6 bases stayed unmatched. The germline gives CDR1 ENHRY, CDR2 SYGVKD. The CDR3 is 15 amino acids.